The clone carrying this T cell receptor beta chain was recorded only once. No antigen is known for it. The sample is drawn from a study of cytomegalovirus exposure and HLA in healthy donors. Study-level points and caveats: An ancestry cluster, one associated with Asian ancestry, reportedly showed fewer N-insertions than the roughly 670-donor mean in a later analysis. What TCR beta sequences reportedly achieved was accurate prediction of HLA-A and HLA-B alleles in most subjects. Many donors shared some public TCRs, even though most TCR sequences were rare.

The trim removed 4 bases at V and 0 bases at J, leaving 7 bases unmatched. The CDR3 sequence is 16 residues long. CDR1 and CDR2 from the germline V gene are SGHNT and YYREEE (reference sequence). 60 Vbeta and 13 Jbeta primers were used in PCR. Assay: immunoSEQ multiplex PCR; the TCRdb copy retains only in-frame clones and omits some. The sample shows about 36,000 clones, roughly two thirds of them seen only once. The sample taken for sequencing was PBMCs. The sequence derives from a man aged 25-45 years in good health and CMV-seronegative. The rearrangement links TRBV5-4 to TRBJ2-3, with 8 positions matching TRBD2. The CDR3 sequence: CASSITSGPSTDTQYF. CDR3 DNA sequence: TGTGCCAGCAGCATTACTAGCGGACCCAGCACAGATACGCAGTATTTT. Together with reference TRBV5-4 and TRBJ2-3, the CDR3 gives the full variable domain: ETGVTQSPTHLIKTRGQQVTLRCSSQSGHNTVSWYQQALGQGPQFIFQYYREEENGRGNFPPRFSGLQFPNYSSELNVNALELDDSALYLCASSITSGPSTDTQYFGPGTRLTVL.